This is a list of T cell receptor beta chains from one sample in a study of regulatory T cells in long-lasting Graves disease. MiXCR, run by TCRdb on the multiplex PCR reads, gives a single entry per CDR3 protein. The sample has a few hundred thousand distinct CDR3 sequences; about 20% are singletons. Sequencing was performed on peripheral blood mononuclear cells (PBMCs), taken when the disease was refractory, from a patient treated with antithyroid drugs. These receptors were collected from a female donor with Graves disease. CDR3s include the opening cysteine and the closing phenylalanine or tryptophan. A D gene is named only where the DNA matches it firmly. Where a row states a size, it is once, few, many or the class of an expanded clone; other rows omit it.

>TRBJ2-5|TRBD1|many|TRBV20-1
CSARDPRTLGTGVKTQYF
TGCAGTGCTAGAGATCCTAGGACCCTTGGGACAGGGGTAAAGACCCAGTACTTC
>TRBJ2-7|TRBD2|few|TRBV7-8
CASSSRGGVTYEQYF
TGTGCCAGCAGCTCCCGGGGGGGCGTAACCTACGAGCAGTACTTC
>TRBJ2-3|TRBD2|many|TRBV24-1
CATKSSGRGTDTQYF
TGTGCCACAAAATCTAGCGGGAGAGGAACAGATACGCAGTATTTT
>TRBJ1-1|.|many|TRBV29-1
CSGGDPGEAFF
TGCAGCGGTGGGGACCCAGGAGAAGCTTTCTTT
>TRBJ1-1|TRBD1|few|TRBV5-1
CASSSGTGGKGYTEAFF
TGCGCCAGCAGCTCTGGGACAGGGGGCAAAGGATACACTGAAGCTTTCTTT
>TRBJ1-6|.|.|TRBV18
CASSKGRADYNSPLHF
TGTGCCAGCTCAAAAGGCAGGGCGGACTATAATTCACCCCTCCACTTT
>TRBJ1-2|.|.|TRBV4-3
CASSQELGRYGYTF
TGCGCCAGCAGCCAAGAATTGGGGAGATATGGCTACACCTTC
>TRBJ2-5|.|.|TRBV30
CAWRDTGTWETQYF
TGTGCCTGGAGGGATACCGGGACTTGGGAGACCCAGTACTTC
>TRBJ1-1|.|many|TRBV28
CASSLNFRPTEAFF
TGTGCCAGCAGTTTAAATTTTAGGCCCACTGAAGCTTTCTTT
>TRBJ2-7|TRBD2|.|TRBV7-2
CASSPGLAGGGEQYF
TGTGCCAGCAGCCCCGGACTAGCGGGAGGAGGCGAGCAGTACTTC